Presented here are 22 T cell receptor beta chains from one specimen sequenced in a study of cytomegalovirus exposure and HLA in healthy donors. PCR employed 60 Vbeta and 13 Jbeta primers. TCRdb keeps only in-frame clones here, not all; method: immunoSEQ multiplex PCR. The sample lists about 83,000 clones; about two thirds were seen once. The specimen was PBMCs. These receptors were obtained from a man aged 55 to 70 in good health and CMV-seronegative.

The chain combines TRBV7-2 with TRBJ2-3; D remains unclear. Germline V lookup: CDR1 SGHTA, CDR2 FQGNSA. The CDR3 is made up of 11 amino acids. V was trimmed by 5 bases and J by 5 bases, leaving 5 bases between them. The CDR3 nucleotides read TGTGCCAGCAGCCCCCTAGATACGCAGTATTTT. This translates into CASSPLDTQYF. Full variable domain (rest looked up from reference TRBV7-2 and TRBJ2-3): GAGVSQSPSNKVTEKGKDVELRCDPISGHTALYWYRQSLGQGLEFLIYFQGNSAPDKSGLPSDRFSAERTGGSVSTLTIQRTQQEDSAVYLCASSPLDTQYFGPGTRLTVL.

The V gene is TRBV27, the J gene TRBJ1-1, with 8 bases that match TRBD1. With V trimmed by 6 bases and J by 4 bases, 1 base remained unmatched. CDR1 and CDR2 (germline): MNHEY, SMNVEV (reference sequence). CDR3 length equals 12 residues. CDR3 loop: CASRQGGTEAFF. DNA for the CDR3: TGTGCCAGCAGACAGGGGGGCACTGAAGCTTTCTTT.

The rearrangement links TRBV6-4 to TRBJ1-2, with 7 nucleotides matching TRBD1. This CDR3 contains 14 residues. V was pared by 3 bases and J by 3 bases, with 4 bases of the junction left unmatched. Germline values: CDR1 MRHNA, CDR2 SNTAGT. CDR3 sequence reads: CASSEDGTDYGYTF. The CDR3, as DNA: TGTGCCAGCAGTGAAGACGGGACAGACTATGGCTACACCTTC.

The J gene is TRBJ2-7, the V gene TRBV19; 9 positions agree with TRBD1. Germline loops: CDR1 LNHDA, CDR2 SQIVND (reference sequence). CDR3 length equals 14 residues. V dropped 7 bases and J dropped 3; count of bases not matched to a gene: 7. The CDR3 DNA sequence: TGTGCCAGTATTCCACAGGGGGCGCACTACGAGCAGTACTTC. It encodes CASIPQGAHYEQYF.

The J gene is TRBJ1-1, the V gene TRBV29-1; D is perhaps TRBD1 (6 bases). The germline V gene encodes CDR1 SQVTM and CDR2 ANQGSEA. Trimming pared 4 bases from V and 7 bases from J, leaving 10 bases between. This CDR3 comprises 11 residues. CDR3 nucleotides: TGCAGCGTTGGGTGGGGGCATGAAGCTTTCTTT. It is translated as CSVGWGHEAFF.

The chain carries TRBV6-5 and TRBJ1-1; 9 positions match TRBD1. This CDR3 comprises 15 residues. With 3 bases clipped from V and 7 bases from J, the junction kept 9 bases outside the gene matches. Per the germline V gene, CDR1 is MNHEY and CDR2 is SVGAGI. CDR3 amino acids: CASSYLRDREDEAFF. As DNA, the CDR3 is TGTGCCAGCAGTTATCTCCGGGACAGGGAGGATGAAGCTTTCTTT.

This rearrangement joins TRBV30 to TRBJ1-2; 9 bases map to TRBD1. V lost 5 bases to trimming and J lost 8 bases; unmatched junction nucleotides: 6. The CDR3 is made up of 12 amino acids. Per the germline V gene, CDR1 is GTSNPN and CDR2 is SVGIG (reference sequence). CDR3 in DNA: TGTGCCTGGGGACAGGGGCCGGGGGGCTACACCTTC. This translates into CAWGQGPGGYTF.

The CDR3 sequence: CASSQRSSGSPPDTQYF. CDR3 bases: TGCGCCAGCAGCCAACGTTCTAGCGGTAGCCCCCCAGATACGCAGTATTTT. The chain recombines TRBV4-3 with TRBJ2-3; 7 bases align to TRBD2. The germline V gene encodes CDR1 LGHNA and CDR2 YSLEER. Germline trimming cut 2 bases from V and 4 bases from J; bases unmatched to any gene: 12. The CDR3 totals 17 residues.

This clone was counted ten times or more. The V gene is TRBV6-1, the J gene TRBJ1-2; D is unclear. Germline lookup yields CDR1 MNHNS and CDR2 SASEGT. The CDR3 sequence is 15 residues long. V was cut by 0 bases and J by 2 bases, with 10 bases left in between. In DNA form, the CDR3 reads TGTGCCAGCAGTGAAGCGGTGGGAGGGAACTATGGCTACACCTTC. Translating gives CASSEAVGGNYGYTF.

DNA of the CDR3: TGTGCCAGCAAGCCTGAGCAGTTCTTC. Residues: CASKPEQFF. This chain joins TRBV9 and TRBJ2-1; D is uncertain. Germline-derived CDR1 and CDR2 are SGDLS and YYNGEE. The CDR3 extends over 9 amino acids. Between the trimmed V and J ends, which lost 6 bases and 9 bases, there was a span of 4 bases.

J is TRBJ2-2 and V is TRBV11-3; D perhaps matches TRBD1 (6 bases). This CDR3 has 13 amino acids. In germline, CDR1 is SGHNT, CDR2 YENEEA. V gave up 5 bases and J gave up 5 bases, with 9 bases separating them. This CDR3 reads CASSPGQTGELFF. CDR3 bases: TGTGCCAGCAGCCCCGGACAGACCGGGGAGCTGTTTTTT.

The chain couples TRBV28 to TRBJ1-4; 9 nucleotides line up with TRBD1. V gave up 6 bases and J gave up 8 bases; unmatched junction bases: 13. The CDR3 runs to 16 residues. Germline V CDR1 and CDR2: MDHEN, SYDVKM. The DNA for the CDR3 is TGTGCCAGCAGCAGCAACTACAGGGGGCAGGAGGAAAAACTGTTTTTT. Its translation: CASSSNYRGQEEKLFF.

The rearrangement links TRBV10-1 to TRBJ1-6; 8 nucleotides match TRBD1. J gave up 6 bases and V 5 bases, and 3 bases lay outside the gene matches. CDR3 length: 14 residues. Germline V lookup: CDR1 WNHNN, CDR2 SYGVQD (reference sequence). The CDR3 protein is CASSFGQGNSPLHF. CDR3 in DNA: TGCGCCAGCAGTTTCGGACAGGGTAATTCACCCCTCCACTTT.

The CDR3 nucleotides are TGTGCCAGCAGCAAGCAGCGGGGGGGTGCCTACGAGCAGTACTTC. It translates to CASSKQRGGAYEQYF. The chain joins TRBV7-6 to TRBJ2-7; 10 bases line up with TRBD2. Per the germline V gene, CDR1 is SGHVS and CDR2 is FNYEAQ. The length of the CDR3 is 15 residues. J gave up 2 bases and V 5 bases, and 6 bases lay outside the gene matches.

This clone was found many times. The rearrangement links TRBV2 to TRBJ1-5, with a tentative D call TRBD1 (6 bases). The CDR3 has 14 amino acids. Germline CDR1 is SNHLY and CDR2 is FYNNEI. Trimming cost V 6 bases and J 5 bases, with 14 bases left between them. CDR3 nucleotides: TGTGCCAGCAGGGGGTGGGCAGGGGATCAGCCCCAGCATTTT. This gives the protein CASRGWAGDQPQHF. The whole variable domain, remainder taken from reference TRBV2 and TRBJ1-5, is EPEVTQTPSHQVTQMGQEVILRCVPISNHLYFYWYRQILGQKVEFLVSFYNNEISEKSEIFDDQFSVERPDGSNFTLKIRSTKLEDSAMYFCASRGWAGDQPQHFGDGTRLSIL.

The CDR3 reads CASIDLAGEYEQFF. In nucleotides, the CDR3 is TGTGCCAGCATCGATCTAGCGGGAGAATATGAGCAGTTCTTC. The chain combines TRBV27 with TRBJ2-1; 10 bases map to TRBD2. Trimming removed 7 bases from V and 8 bases from J; junction bases left unmatched: 8. From germline, CDR1 is MNHEY and CDR2 SMNVEV (reference sequence). The CDR3 is made up of 14 amino acids.

J is TRBJ2-7 and V is TRBV7-9; the match to TRBD1 covers 7 bases. Germline V gives CDR1 SEHNR, CDR2 FQNEAQ (reference sequence). The length of the CDR3 is 11 residues. V gave up 8 bases and J gave up 4 bases; unmatched junction bases: 2. CDR3: CASEGAYEQYF. The CDR3 DNA follows: TGTGCCAGCGAGGGGGCGTACGAGCAGTACTTC.

V is TRBV6-6 and J is TRBJ2-1; 7 bases are shared with TRBD2. J lost 0 bases, V lost 5 bases, and 4 bases had no gene match. The CDR3 spans 15 residues. Looked up from germline, CDR1 is MNHNY and CDR2 is SVGAGI (reference sequence). CDR3: CASSISSGSYNEQFF. DNA for the CDR3: TGTGCCAGCAGTATCTCTAGCGGCTCCTACAATGAGCAGTTCTTC.

This clone was observed once. The chain combines TRBV19 with TRBJ2-1, with D perhaps TRBD2 (5 bases). Germline lookup yields CDR1 LNHDA and CDR2 SQIVND (reference sequence). V dropped 3 bases and J dropped 1 base, with 10 bases sitting between them. This CDR3 has 15 amino acids. CDR3 coding DNA: TGTGCCAGTAGTATCCAGCGGAAATCCTACAATGAGCAGTTCTTC. Encoded protein: CASSIQRKSYNEQFF.

Concerning this clone itself: In the same sample, other DNA sequences code for this CDR3. V usage is TRBV7-2 and J usage is TRBJ2-3; TRBD2 is a possible D gene (6 bases). The CDR3 length is 14 residues. The germline V and J ends were trimmed by 3 bases and 0 bases, with 7 bases remaining between them. The germline gives CDR1 SGHTA, CDR2 FQGNSA. CDR3 nucleotide sequence: TGTGCCAGCAGCTTCCGGGGGAGCACAGATACGCAGTATTTT. Protein product: CASSFRGSTDTQYF.

This chain uses TRBV6-1 with TRBJ2-5, with D perhaps TRBD2 (6 bases). V was shortened by 6 bases and J by 5 bases, with 16 bases between the two germline ends. Germline CDR1 reads MNHNS; CDR2 reads SASEGT. The CDR3 totals 14 residues. Here the CDR3 DNA reads TGTGCCAGCAGCGAGGTCGGGGGTGGGGAGACCCAGTACTTC. Translation: CASSEVGGGETQYF.

The J gene is TRBJ1-4, the V gene TRBV6-6, with a possible D match to TRBD1 (5 bases). The V end was cut by 7 bases, the J end by 0 bases, with 12 bases between. This CDR3 is built from 15 residues. Germline V CDR1 and CDR2: MNHNY, SVGAGI (reference sequence). The DNA of the CDR3 is TGTGCCAGCACCTTACAGGCCCCAACTAATGAAAAACTGTTTTTT. Translating it yields CASTLQAPTNEKLFF.